The 11 T cell receptor beta chains in this list originate from one sample, sequenced in a study of T cell changes during pregnancy in multiple sclerosis. TCRdb's copy holds only in-frame clones and misses some; the assay was immunoSEQ multiplex PCR. The top ten hold roughly 0.79% of the sample, which has about 97,000 clones, about nine tenths seen once. The sample in question was peripheral blood, obtained in the second trimester of pregnancy. The receptors come from a female donor in good health, enrolled as a control in a pregnancy study.

The chain links TRBV7-8 to TRBJ2-3; possibly TRBD2 for D (6 bases). CDR1 is SGHVS and CDR2 is FQNEAQ in the germline V gene. CDR3 length equals 15 residues. V was clipped by 4 bases and J by 0 bases, with 11 bases between them. In nucleotides, the CDR3 is TGTGCCAGCAGCTCGTCGCGGGGAAGCACAGATACGCAGTATTTT. It yields the protein CASSSSRGSTDTQYF.

The V gene is TRBV6-1, the J gene TRBJ1-2, with D possibly being TRBD1 (6 bases). CDR3 size: 17 residues. V gave up 1 base and J gave up 3 bases, with 18 bases separating them. Germline V CDR1 and CDR2: MNHNS, SASEGT. This CDR3 reads CASSEDGTSPADYGYTF. The CDR3 region has the DNA TGTGCCAGCAGTGAAGACGGGACATCCCCCGCCGACTATGGCTACACCTTC.

V is TRBV27 and J is TRBJ2-7; 8 nucleotides agree with TRBD2. The germline V gene encodes CDR1 MNHEY and CDR2 SMNVEV (reference sequence). CDR3 size: 14 residues. With 5 bases clipped from V and 6 bases from J, the junction kept 9 bases outside the gene matches. CDR3 region: CASSPHPGGSEQYF. CDR3 sequence (DNA): TGTGCCAGCAGTCCACACCCGGGGGGGTCCGAGCAGTACTTC.

This chain uses TRBV4-1 with TRBJ1-5, with unresolved D. The ends were cut back, 2 bases at V and 5 bases at J, with 4 bases in the middle. From germline, CDR1 is MGHRA and CDR2 YSYEKL. The CDR3 runs to 12 residues. CDR3 sequence: CASSQIDQPQHF. The CDR3 region has the DNA TGCGCCAGCAGCCAAATCGATCAGCCCCAGCATTTT.

DNA for the CDR3: TGTGCCAGTAGTATTGCGGTGAACTCTGGAAACACCATATATTTT. Its translation: CASSIAVNSGNTIYF. The chain uses TRBV19 and TRBJ1-3; D is unresolved. Germline V gene sequence: CDR1 LNHDA, CDR2 SQIVND (reference sequence). Trimming stripped 3 bases from V and 0 bases from J, with 9 bases between. This CDR3 has 15 residues.

V is TRBV7-2 and J is TRBJ1-1; no clear D. The CDR3 is 14 amino acids. Deletions cut 0 bases from V and 4 bases from J, with 9 bases between. Germline V CDR1 and CDR2: SGHTA, FQGNSA. The CDR3 protein is CASSLARGGTEAFF. Here the CDR3 DNA reads TGTGCCAGCAGCTTAGCTCGAGGTGGCACTGAAGCTTTCTTT.

A single count supports this clone. Other DNA sequences in this specimen translate into the identical CDR3. This rearrangement joins TRBV29-1 to TRBJ1-1, with D possibly TRBD1 on 6 matching bases. V was trimmed by 4 bases and J by 4 bases, leaving 10 bases between them. This CDR3 region has 12 residues. Germline V gives CDR1 SQVTM, CDR2 ANQGSEA. The CDR3 nucleotides are TGCAGCGTTGGTAGGGGGGGCACTGAAGCTTTCTTT. Amino acids: CSVGRGGTEAFF.

The chain links TRBV28 to TRBJ1-2, with 9 bases aligning to TRBD1. CDR1 and CDR2 from the germline V gene are MDHEN and SYDVKM. V shed 4 bases and J 0 bases; nucleotides not matched to a gene: 6. The CDR3 sequence is 16 residues long. The CDR3 nucleotides read TGTGCCAGCAGTTCCCTTGGGGACAGGGCTAACTATGGCTACACCTTC. This gives the protein CASSSLGDRANYGYTF.

V and J are TRBV5-6 and TRBJ1-2, with 10 bases matching TRBD1. The germline CDR1 and CDR2 sequences are SGHDT and YYEEEE. The CDR3 is 16 residues long. V trimming: 9 bases; J trimming: 3 bases; junction bases outside the gene matches: 14. The CDR3 region has the DNA TGTGCCACCCTCAGACAGGGGGCAATTGGGGACTATGGCTACACCTTC. The encoded protein is CATLRQGAIGDYGYTF.

The table lists this clone with a count of one. V and J are TRBV7-2 and TRBJ1-2; TRBD1 matches 9 bases. The CDR3 is 16 amino acids. Germline V gene lookup returns CDR1 SGHTA and CDR2 FQGNSA. Trimming took 1 base from V and 2 from J; bases not matched to a gene: 5. The CDR3 is CASSLGYDRGNYGYTF. The CDR3 coding sequence is TGTGCCAGCAGCTTAGGATATGACAGGGGGAACTATGGCTACACCTTC.

DNA for the CDR3: TGTGCCAGCAGCCCAGACCGGGACAGGAACAATGAGCAGTTCTTC. It codes for CASSPDRDRNNEQFF. V is TRBV7-9 and J is TRBJ2-1; 8 bases line up with TRBD1. Germline V gives CDR1 SEHNR, CDR2 FQNEAQ (reference sequence). CDR3 length: 15 amino acids. The ends lost 5 bases at V and 5 bases at J; junction bases unmatched: 8.